This T cell receptor beta chain is drawn from a study of T cells after yellow fever vaccination. Overall study findings and caveats: Subsequent booster samples again held most clones from primary vaccination (around 96% CD4, over 80% CD8). Sorted repertoires could include abundant contaminating clonotypes from bulk cells.

To note about this clonotype: Its target is unknown.

TCR cDNA, made by 5'RACE template switching, carried an added universal primer site and UMIs. TCRdb fed the 5' RACE reads into MiXCR, producing one record per CDR3 protein. The repertoire holds roughly 400,000 distinct CDR3 sequences, with 18% as singletons. J was trimmed by 6 bases and V by 1 base; bases with no gene match: 4. Germline V gene sequence: CDR1 MNHEY, CDR2 SVGAGI. The CDR3 is 14 residues long. The V call is TRBV6-5, the J call TRBJ1-1; 8 bases fit TRBD1. Sequenced here: PBMCs, sampled before the yellow fever booster vaccination. The source of this sequence is a man younger than 35 who received the YFV17D yellow fever vaccine. CDR3 sequence (DNA): TGTGCCAGCAGTTACTGGCAGGGGGCGGCTGAAGCTTTCTTT. Protein: CASSYWQGAAEAFF.